The table lists the clone carrying this T cell receptor (beta chain) with many counts. The antigen remains undetermined. Amplified TCR beta CDR3 regions derived from RNA transcripts. HTBI primers were the set used in a first-round RT-PCR of the TCR CDR3. TCRdb processed the multiplex PCR reads anew with MiXCR; each CDR3 protein has one entry. There are roughly 290,000 distinct CDR3 sequences in the sample; around 13% occur only once, and 7% to 9.5% lies in the top ten. This sample stems from a study of T cells in Graves' hyperthyroidism and ophthalmopathy. Hyperthyroidism had been newly diagnosed in patients aged 18 to 65, and its duration was under 2 months. There are 14 residues in the CDR3. V lost 0 bases, J lost 4 bases, and 12 bases lay in between. The germline V gene has CDR1 DFQATT and CDR2 SNEGSKA (reference sequence). General study results and limits: Appearing also in blood were most of the thyroid clonotypes expanded above 0.001.

The chain recombines TRBV20-1 with TRBJ1-2; D may be TRBD1 (5 bases). This receptor was identified in a woman in her 40s with Graves' hyperthyroidism. Sequenced: blood. CDR3 in amino acids: CSARDLGVGYGYTF. The CDR3, as DNA: TGCAGTGCTAGAGATCTGGGGGTTGGCTATGGCTACACCTTC.